A single sample gave rise to the 27 T cell receptor beta chains below, sequenced in a study of cytomegalovirus exposure and HLA in healthy donors. Vbeta (60) and Jbeta (13) primers were used in the PCR. Produced via immunoSEQ multiplex PCR; TCRdb's table is partial and in-frame only. The sample holds 150,000 to 200,000 clones, around three quarters seen once. Sequenced input: PBMCs. These receptors all stem from a woman aged 50 to 65 in good health and CMV-seronegative.

The chain couples TRBV25-1 to TRBJ2-3; TRBD1 matches 8 bases. This CDR3 has 12 residues. The ends lost 6 bases at V and 6 bases at J; junction bases unmatched: 2. CDR1 and CDR2 from the germline V gene are MGHDK and SYGVNS. In DNA form, the CDR3 reads TGTGCCAGCAGGGACAGGGCGGATACGCAGTATTTT. This sequence encodes CASRDRADTQYF.

The chain uses TRBV2 and TRBJ2-7; 8 bases agree with TRBD2. V shed 0 bases, J shed 1 base, and the junction held 2 bases outside the gene matches. This CDR3 is built from 15 residues. CDR1 SNHLY and CDR2 FYNNEI come from the germline V gene. The CDR3 DNA reads TGTGCCAGCAGTGAAGCGAGCGGGAGATCCTACGAGCAGTACTTC. Amino acids: CASSEASGRSYEQYF.

This clone is a singleton in its sample. The chain has TRBV9 and TRBJ2-7; 10 bases line up with TRBD2. The CDR3 consists of 15 residues. Germline loops: CDR1 SGDLS, CDR2 YYNGEE. V lost 2 bases to trimming and J lost 2 bases; unmatched junction nucleotides: 4. The CDR3 coding sequence is TGTGCCAGCAGCGTTAGCGGGGGGTCCACCTACGAGCAGTACTTC. This codes for CASSVSGGSTYEQYF.

The rearrangement joins TRBV28 to TRBJ2-1, with D maybe TRBD2 (5 bases). There are 16 residues in the CDR3. Germline CDR1 reads MDHEN; CDR2 reads SYDVKM. Trimming pared 5 bases from V and 3 bases from J, leaving 17 bases between. The CDR3 DNA reads as TGTGCCAGCAGTGCGGACTGGACGAGGGACTACAATGAGCAGTTCTTC. Its translation: CASSADWTRDYNEQFF.

The V gene is TRBV11-3, the J gene TRBJ2-5, with 7 nucleotides matching TRBD2. J gave up 1 base and V 5 bases, and 13 bases lay outside the gene matches. The CDR3 is 17 residues long. Per the germline V gene, CDR1 is SGHNT and CDR2 is YENEEA. The chain's CDR3 is CASSPGERGALQETQYF. The CDR3 DNA sequence: TGTGCCAGCAGCCCCGGGGAGCGGGGAGCGCTCCAAGAGACCCAGTACTTC.

The chain uses TRBV11-2 and TRBJ2-1; 7 bases are shared with TRBD2. This CDR3 has 17 residues. The ends lost 2 bases at V and 1 base at J; junction bases unmatched: 8. Germline CDR1 reads SGHAT; CDR2 reads FQNNGV. The CDR3 DNA is TGTGCCAGCAGCTTATGGGGCGGGGAGGGTTCCTACAATGAGCAGTTCTTC. This encodes CASSLWGGEGSYNEQFF.

V is TRBV2 and J is TRBJ2-1, with a possible D match to TRBD1 (6 bases). The germline V gene has CDR1 SNHLY and CDR2 FYNNEI. Trimming pared 8 bases from V and 1 base from J, leaving 15 bases between. The CDR3 consists of 15 residues. In DNA, the CDR3 is TGTGCCAGCTCTCTAACAGGGTCTTCCTACAATGAGCAGTTCTTC. Translated, it gives CASSLTGSSYNEQFF.

The V gene is TRBV6-1, the J gene TRBJ1-5, with 8 bases fitting TRBD1. There are 15 residues in the CDR3. The germline gives CDR1 MNHNS, CDR2 SASEGT. J lost 4 bases, V lost 8 bases, and 10 bases had no gene match. Written as DNA, the CDR3 is TGTGCCAGCGAAACCCAGGGGGCCGGGAATCAGCCCCAGCATTTT. It specifies CASETQGAGNQPQHF.

The gene calls are TRBV4-2 and TRBJ2-7; 10 bases fit TRBD1. Looked up from germline, CDR1 is LGHNA and CDR2 is YNFKEQ. V lost 3 bases to trimming and J lost 3 bases; unmatched junction nucleotides: 5. CDR3 length equals 15 residues. The DNA for the CDR3 is TGTGCCAGCAGCCAGAGCTGGGACAGGGGCTACGAGCAGTACTTC. This gives the protein CASSQSWDRGYEQYF.

The chain combines TRBV7-2 with TRBJ2-5; the match to TRBD2 covers 7 bases. V lost 0 bases, J lost 5 bases, and 3 bases stayed unmatched. This CDR3 is 14 amino acids long. CDR1 and CDR2 from the germline V gene are SGHTA and FQGNSA. The CDR3 reads CASSLAGAGETQYF. In DNA form, the CDR3 reads TGTGCCAGCAGCTTAGCGGGAGCGGGGGAGACCCAGTACTTC. The variable domain in full, with the rest retrieved from reference TRBV7-2 and TRBJ2-5, is GAGVSQSPSNKVTEKGKDVELRCDPISGHTALYWYRQSLGQGLEFLIYFQGNSAPDKSGLPSDRFSAERTGGSVSTLTIQRTQQEDSAVYLCASSLAGAGETQYFGPGTRLLVL.

V gene TRBV7-9 combines with J gene TRBJ1-1; 8 positions agree with TRBD1. J gave up 6 bases and V 5 bases, and 8 bases lay outside the gene matches. This CDR3 is built from 14 residues. Germline-derived CDR1 and CDR2 are SEHNR and FQNEAQ (reference sequence). The CDR3 coding sequence is TGTGCCAGCAGCCCCAGCCAGGGGGCGGCTGAAGCTTTCTTT. Translated: CASSPSQGAAEAFF.

This clone was counted between two and nine times. This chain links TRBV6-6 with TRBJ2-1; TRBD1 aligns across 9 bases. The V and J ends lost 7 bases and 0 bases, in that order; junction bases with no gene match: 7. The CDR3 consists of 16 residues. CDR1 is MNHNY and CDR2 is SVGAGI in the germline V gene (reference sequence). DNA for the CDR3: TGTGCCAGCACCACCAAGACAGGGGGCTCCTACAATGAGCAGTTCTTC. Amino acids: CASTTKTGGSYNEQFF.

The chain links TRBV7-9 to TRBJ2-5; a possible D gene is TRBD1 (6 bases). The J call is in doubt because the DNA end fits TRBJ2-7 better. From germline, CDR1 is SEHNR and CDR2 FQNEAQ (reference sequence). This CDR3 spans 14 amino acids. The CDR3 coding sequence is TGTGCCAGCAGCTTAGAAGGGGGAACCTACGAGCAGTACTTC. Translating gives CASSLEGGTYEQYF.

This chain uses TRBV5-1 with TRBJ2-1; 7 bases line up with TRBD1. The CDR3 runs 15 residues. V shed 4 bases, J shed 6 bases, and the junction held 10 bases outside the gene matches. The V gene's germline CDR1 is SGHRS and CDR2 YFSETQ. CDR3 in amino acids: CASSHDRAVINEQFF. CDR3 nucleotide sequence: TGCGCCAGCAGCCATGACAGGGCAGTAATCAATGAGCAGTTCTTC.

The CDR3 region is CSVEESQGRNTEAFF. The CDR3 DNA sequence: TGCAGCGTTGAAGAGTCCCAGGGGCGGAACACTGAAGCTTTCTTT. The rearrangement links TRBV29-1 to TRBJ1-1; TRBD1 might be the D (6 bases). Trimming cost V 0 bases and J 1 base, with 12 bases left between them. The CDR3 spans 15 residues. Germline V CDR1 and CDR2: SQVTM, ANQGSEA.

This clone was observed a single time. The chain carries TRBV7-9 and TRBJ1-6; D uncertain. CDR1 and CDR2 (germline): SEHNR, FQNEAQ (reference sequence). V was trimmed by 1 base and J by 9 bases, leaving 10 bases between them. The CDR3 runs to 14 residues. The chain's CDR3 is CASSLDGMSSPLHF. The CDR3 nucleotides read TGTGCCAGCAGCTTAGACGGGATGAGTTCACCCCTCCACTTT.

The chain is built from TRBV5-1 and TRBJ2-1; maybe TRBD1 (6 bases). The V gene lost 1 base and the J gene lost 11 bases, with 13 bases spanning the gap. In germline, CDR1 is SGHRS, CDR2 YFSETQ. The CDR3 sequence is 13 residues long. The CDR3 DNA is TGCGCCAGCAGCTTGTCGGACAGTCATAAGCAGTTCTTC. It codes for CASSLSDSHKQFF.

The rearrangement joins TRBV5-1 to TRBJ1-1; D is perhaps TRBD1 (6 bases). The CDR3 contains 17 residues. V lost 0 bases and J lost 1, with 16 bases in between. Germline CDR1 SGHRS, CDR2 YFSETQ. The CDR3 region has the DNA TGCGCCAGCAGCTTGGGTTTCCTGACAGGATCGAACACTGAAGCTTTCTTT. This translates into CASSLGFLTGSNTEAFF.

This chain joins TRBV28 and TRBJ1-4; 7 nucleotides agree with TRBD1. The length of the CDR3 is 17 residues. Trimming cost V 2 bases and J 5 bases; bases outside gene matches: 11. Looked up from germline, CDR1 is MDHEN and CDR2 is SYDVKM. The CDR3 DNA sequence: TGTGCCAGCAGTTTACTCGCAGGGGGACGGCCCAATGAAAAACTGTTTTTT. Translated, it gives CASSLLAGGRPNEKLFF. Complete variable domain (other parts from reference TRBV28 and TRBJ1-4): DVKVTQSSRYLVKRTGEKVFLECVQDMDHENMFWYRQDPGLGLRLIYFSYDVKMKEKGDIPEGYSVSREKKERFSLILESASTNQTSMYLCASSLLAGGRPNEKLFFGSGTQLSVL.

The chain links TRBV28 to TRBJ1-1, with D unclear. The CDR3 totals 12 residues. V was trimmed by 8 bases and J by 7 bases, leaving 14 bases between them. Germline V gene sequence: CDR1 MDHEN, CDR2 SYDVKM. The DNA of the CDR3 is TGTGCCAGCGATCGATCGGGGAGTGAAGCTTTCTTT. It translates to CASDRSGSEAFF.

The chain joins TRBV7-8 to TRBJ2-7; TRBD2 matches 11 bases. V lost 0 bases and J lost 6; bases outside the gene matches: 7. The CDR3 spans 16 residues. Germline V CDR1 and CDR2: SGHVS, FQNEAQ. CDR3: CASSLAASGRSLEQYF. The CDR3 coding sequence is TGTGCCAGCAGCTTAGCGGCTAGCGGGAGGTCTCTCGAGCAGTACTTC.

The rearrangement uses TRBV7-2 and TRBJ2-5; the D gene is possibly TRBD2 (6 bases). Germline CDR1 is SGHTA and CDR2 is FQGNSA. V lost 5 bases, J lost 5 bases, and 15 bases lay in between. This CDR3 is 14 amino acids long. In DNA, the CDR3 is TGTGCCAGCAGCCCCGGTGGAGGGCGGGAGACCCAGTACTTC. It is translated as CASSPGGGRETQYF.

V usage is TRBV27 and J usage is TRBJ2-7, with TRBD1 matching over 9 bases. The CDR3 totals 17 residues. J was trimmed by 4 bases and V by 2 bases; bases with no gene match: 12. Germline V lookup: CDR1 MNHEY, CDR2 SMNVEV (reference sequence). Here the CDR3 reads CASSLSLSGTGRYEQYF. The CDR3 DNA follows: TGTGCCAGCAGTTTAAGCCTATCCGGGACAGGGAGATACGAGCAGTACTTC.

The CDR3 DNA follows: TGTGCCAGCAGTGCCCAGGGCTCCTACGAGCAGTACTTC. Encoded protein: CASSAQGSYEQYF. The chain uses TRBV25-1 and TRBJ2-7; D possibly corresponds to TRBD1 (5 bases). Deletions cut 4 bases from V and 0 bases from J, with 7 bases between. This CDR3 has 13 residues. The germline V gene encodes CDR1 MGHDK and CDR2 SYGVNS.

This clone has a handful of counts. The V and J genes are TRBV29-1 and TRBJ2-5; possible D gene TRBD2, 7 bases. Germline assignment: CDR1 SQVTM and CDR2 ANQGSEA. Trimming took off 3 bases at V and 1 base at J, with 12 bases between the two ends. CDR3 length equals 14 residues. CDR3 sequence reads: CSVEAGALQETQYF. As DNA, the CDR3 is TGCAGCGTTGAGGCGGGGGCACTCCAAGAGACCCAGTACTTC.

The chain is built from TRBV27 and TRBJ2-5; 7 bases align to TRBD1. The germline V gene encodes CDR1 MNHEY and CDR2 SMNVEV (reference sequence). CDR3 size: 15 residues. After removal of 6 bases from V and 0 bases from J, the junction contained 7 bases not matched to a gene. The CDR3 protein is CASRKTGRDQETQYF. CDR3 coding DNA: TGTGCCAGCAGAAAGACAGGGAGAGACCAAGAGACCCAGTACTTC.

The gene calls are TRBV5-6 and TRBJ2-2; tentatively, D is TRBD1 (5 bases). V lost 0 bases and J 0 bases, leaving 12 bases between the germline ends. There are 17 residues in the CDR3. Germline CDR1 reads SGHDT; CDR2 reads YYEEEE. In DNA, the CDR3 is TGTGCCAGCAGCTTGGAGGGGCGGAGACCGAACACCGGGGAGCTGTTTTTT. Protein sequence: CASSLEGRRPNTGELFF.